The TCR beta chain described here comes from a study of tumor and adjacent non-tumor tissue in lung cancer (dated by TCRdb to the late 2010s). Context from the whole study: Of the cohort, some 12 patients had adenocarcinoma, 2 had squamous cell carcinoma and 1 had small cell lung cancer. Sequencing produced 100 million to 150 million productive TCRbeta reads in total, an average of about 4 million reads per sample. Among the approximately 15 patients, ages ranged from roughly 31 to 85 years, about 10 were men and 5 were women, and disease was TNM stage I to III. For each patient, one tumor sample and one normal lung sample were taken, giving thirty paired specimens that underwent TCRbeta CDR3 sequencing. The study compared bulk TCRbeta repertoires from lung tumor tissue and matched distant non-tumor lung tissue of about 16 lung cancer patients.

Receptor amplification or capture employed multiplex PCR. Sequenced on an Illumina HiSeq 2500. TCRbeta libraries were constructed through three rounds of nested PCR with primers (Table S4) according to protocols adapted from ARM-PCR. Before sequencing, PCR products of 200-500 bp were excised from the gel and purified with the QIAquick gel extraction kit. Concerning the study's data processing: Reads were cleaned with Trimmomatic, merged with FLASH into complete CDR3 sequences, and assigned to V(D)J germline segments with MiTCR. Clonal diversity was computed as the inverse Simpson's index with VDJtools. Productive reads were defined as in-frame sequences without a premature stop codon. In TCRdb, the public reads were trimmed at Q25 with fastp and aligned with MiXCR, with productive beta chains retained. A single entry per CDR3 protein holds the most common genes and DNA from its merged rows. TCRdb, not the authors, supplied the V and J calls. This sample gives 100,000 to 150,000 distinct CDR3 sequences in total; 66% of them show up just once. Around 13% of the sample lies in the top ten.

The full study reports these points: Neither the sequencing platform nor unique molecular identifiers are named or mentioned anywhere in the methods. Younger patients had significantly higher TCR diversity, and higher tumor TCR diversity was associated with shorter overall and disease-free survival. Only approximately 14 patients were included in the cohort, and the need for larger samples and more detailed clinical data was noted by the authors. TCR diversity (inverse Simpson) was significantly higher in tumor than in normal lung tissue (approximately 400 vs 170, P = 0.0075, Mann-Whitney U test). In normal lung, the top 100 clones accounted for a significantly larger cumulative share of the repertoire than in tumor tissue. Peripheral blood was not sequenced, so blood TCRbeta repertoires were not examined in the lung cancer patients of the study.

Bulk unsorted tissue served as the source for RNA extraction, and RNA quality was assessed using a NanoDrop ND-1000 and an Agilent 2100. The donors were newly diagnosed lung cancer patients admitted for thoracic surgery in China from August to November 2014 who had not received prior chemotherapy. Anyone who had undergone radiotherapy or chemotherapy before, or who had another cancer at the same time, was left out of the study. Surgical tissue pieces of about 1-2.2 cm3 were preserved in RNAlater solution and stored at -80 °C until use. About this clonotype itself: Its recognized antigen is unknown. No qualities accompany the bases; no much larger clone lies one base away.

Its CDR3 holds 14 amino acids, cysteine through phenylalanine. CDR3 DNA only is kept here, 42 bases in frame from base 1. CDR1 MNHNS and CDR2 SASEGT were looked up in the germline V gene. The V and J segments used are TRBV6-1 and TRBJ1-5, with 8 bases matching TRBD1. The assigned J gene may be wrong: the sequence end matches TRBJ2-3 better. Sample: lung tumor tissue. The receptor comes from a man aged 25-45 years with non-small cell lung cancer. The DNA is as follows: TGTGCCAGTAGTCGGGACAGGATGAATCAGCCCCAGTATTTT. The encoded protein is CASSRDRMNQPQYF.